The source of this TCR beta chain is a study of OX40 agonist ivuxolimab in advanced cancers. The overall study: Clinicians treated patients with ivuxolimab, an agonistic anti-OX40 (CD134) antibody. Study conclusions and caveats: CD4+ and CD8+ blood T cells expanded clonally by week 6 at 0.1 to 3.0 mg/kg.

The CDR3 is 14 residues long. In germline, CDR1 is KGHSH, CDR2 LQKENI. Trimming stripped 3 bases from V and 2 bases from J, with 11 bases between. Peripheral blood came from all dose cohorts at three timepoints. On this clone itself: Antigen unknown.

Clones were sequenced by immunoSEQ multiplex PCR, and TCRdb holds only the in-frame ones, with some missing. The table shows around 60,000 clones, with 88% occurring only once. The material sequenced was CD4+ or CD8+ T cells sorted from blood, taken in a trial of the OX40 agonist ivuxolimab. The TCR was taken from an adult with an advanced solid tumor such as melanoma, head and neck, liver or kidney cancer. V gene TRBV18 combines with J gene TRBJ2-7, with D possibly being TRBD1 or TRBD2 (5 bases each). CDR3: CASSPGDRAYEQYF. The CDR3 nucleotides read TGTGCCAGCTCACCCGGGGACCGAGCCTACGAGCAGTACTTC.